Sequencing of this TCR beta chain was carried out in a study of long-term antiretroviral therapy in people with HIV. The study, taken as a whole, reports: Against controls, HIV repertoires showed narrower ranges of CDR3 length.

Everyone in the study who had HIV was treated in the United States. Before they underwent DNA extraction, samples held 1-10 million cryopreserved PBMC. In the case of this clone: Its target is not known.

Runs used v3.0 of the immunoSEQ assay and were done at survey level. Sequencing aimed to cover roughly 40,000-55,000 T-cell genomes per sample. The protocol was immunoSEQ multiplex PCR, while the TCRdb copy is restricted to in-frame clones and leaves out a portion. The repertoire holds about 20,000 clones, with 75% to 95% as singletons. CDR1 ENHRY and CDR2 SYGVKD come from the germline V gene. The CDR3 spans 16 residues. The germline V and J ends were trimmed by 6 bases and 5 bases, with 20 bases remaining between them. This clonotype was obtained from a woman in her twenties or thirties with HIV. Sequences were derived from unsorted PBMCs, sampled nearly 4.5 years before starting antiretroviral therapy. This chain connects TRBV10-3 to TRBJ2-1, with D tentatively TRBD1 (5 bases). This CDR3 reads CAIRGQTAGYDNEQFF. Written as DNA, the CDR3 is TGTGCCATCAGGGGGCAGACAGCCGGTTATGACAATGAGCAGTTCTTC.